One and the same sample provided the 28 T cell receptor beta chains below, sequenced in a study of cytomegalovirus exposure and HLA in healthy donors. PCR involved 60 Vbeta and 13 Jbeta primers. TCRdb keeps only in-frame clones here, not all; method: immunoSEQ multiplex PCR. Of around 160,000 clones listed, 75% to 80% are singletons. Sequenced material: PBMCs. Receptor source: a man between 35 and 55 years old in good health and CMV-seropositive.

The V and J genes are TRBV19 and TRBJ2-2; D is perhaps TRBD2 (6 bases). The CDR3 has 15 residues. Between the trimmed V and J ends, which lost 9 bases and 3 bases, there was a span of 17 bases. Germline assignment: CDR1 LNHDA and CDR2 SQIVND (reference sequence). The CDR3 sequence is CARIKGGPDTGELFF. The CDR3, as DNA: TGTGCCAGGATTAAGGGAGGTCCGGACACCGGGGAGCTGTTTTTT.

V and J are TRBV30 and TRBJ2-6; D is perhaps TRBD2 (5 bases). The CDR3 is 14 residues long. The V end lost 6 bases, the J end lost 3 bases, and 12 bases lay between the germline ends. Looked up from germline, CDR1 is GTSNPN and CDR2 is SVGIG (reference sequence). CDR3 protein: CACYRGFGANVLTF. For the CDR3, the DNA is TGTGCCTGCTACAGAGGGTTTGGGGCCAACGTCCTGACTTTC.

J is TRBJ2-7 and V is TRBV6-1, with 9 positions matching TRBD1. CDR1 and CDR2 from the germline V gene are MNHNS and SASEGT. With V trimmed by 6 bases and J by 4 bases, 10 bases remained unmatched. CDR3 length equals 15 residues. The CDR3: CASRLGTGWKYEQYF. For the CDR3, the DNA is TGTGCCAGCAGGCTCGGGACAGGGTGGAAATACGAGCAGTACTTC.

The V and J genes are TRBV11-2 and TRBJ1-2, with D unclear. The V gene lost 5 bases and the J gene lost 4 bases, with 17 bases spanning the gap. Germline loops: CDR1 SGHAT, CDR2 FQNNGV. CDR3 length equals 15 residues. CDR3 region: CASSPTVGSSYGYTF. The CDR3 bases are TGTGCCAGCAGCCCGACCGTGGGGAGCTCCTATGGCTACACCTTC.

The chain couples TRBV5-1 to TRBJ2-1; 14 bases match TRBD2. Germline lookup yields CDR1 SGHRS and CDR2 YFSETQ. The CDR3 spans 16 residues. V shed 3 bases, J shed 8 bases, and the junction held 7 bases outside the gene matches. In DNA, the CDR3 is TGCGCCAGCAGCTACTTGACTAGCGGGAGGGCCGATGAGCAGTTCTTC. This translates into CASSYLTSGRADEQFF.

The chain's CDR3 is CASSVEGLAGGPLYGELFF. CDR3 DNA: TGTGCCAGCAGCGTAGAAGGGCTAGCGGGAGGGCCTCTATACGGGGAGCTGTTTTTT. The genes are TRBV9 and TRBJ2-2, with 12 bases that match TRBD2. Germline V lookup: CDR1 SGDLS, CDR2 YYNGEE. This CDR3 spans 19 amino acids. J was trimmed by 7 bases and V by 0 bases; bases with no gene match: 13.

This rearrangement joins TRBV7-8 to TRBJ1-2, with 10 bases matching TRBD1. The germline V gene has CDR1 SGHVS and CDR2 FQNEAQ. Trimming at V came to 5 bases and at J to 0 bases, leaving 15 bases not matched to a gene. The CDR3 contains 19 residues. The CDR3 coding sequence is TGTGCCAGCAGCCCCCAGGGACAGGGGCTCTTATCAGCTAACTATGGCTACACCTTC. This translates into CASSPQGQGLLSANYGYTF. The full variable domain, in which reference TRBV7-8 and TRBJ1-2 provide the parts outside the CDR3, is GAGVSQSPRYKVAKRGQDVALRCDPISGHVSLFWYQQALGQGPEFLTYFQNEAQLDKSGLPSDRFFAERPEGSVSTLKIQRTQQEDSAVYLCASSPQGQGLLSANYGYTFGSGTRLTVV.

V gene TRBV6-1 combines with J gene TRBJ2-7, with 12 bases lining up with TRBD2. CDR3 length: 16 amino acids. The ends lost 1 base at V and 0 bases at J; junction bases unmatched: 1. The germline V gene encodes CDR1 MNHNS and CDR2 SASEGT. The CDR3 region is CASSEGTSGTSYEQYF. The CDR3 DNA follows: TGTGCCAGCAGTGAAGGGACTAGCGGGACCTCCTACGAGCAGTACTTC.

This clone was seen a handful of times. This chain connects TRBV5-6 to TRBJ2-3; D uncertain. The CDR3 has 15 residues. V was shortened by 4 bases and J by 2 bases, with 14 bases between the two germline ends. From germline, CDR1 is SGHDT and CDR2 YYEEEE. Here the CDR3 reads CASSPPRLITDTQYF. CDR3 sequence (DNA): TGTGCCAGCAGCCCACCGAGGCTAATCACAGATACGCAGTATTTT.

V usage is TRBV30 and J usage is TRBJ1-1; D remains ambiguous. Germline CDR1 GTSNPN, CDR2 SVGIG (reference sequence). This CDR3 is built from 15 residues. Trimming pared 1 base from V and 6 bases from J, leaving 18 bases between. The CDR3 DNA is TGTGCCTGGAGTGCCGCGCCAACAGTAGTCGCTGAAGCTTTCTTT. It codes for CAWSAAPTVVAEAFF.

The gene calls are TRBV18 and TRBJ1-1, with 7 bases matching TRBD1. Germline V lookup: CDR1 KGHSH, CDR2 LQKENI. The CDR3 has 13 residues. The V and J ends lost 2 bases and 8 bases, in that order; junction bases with no gene match: 5. CDR3 residues: CASSPGQEIEAFF. CDR3 in DNA: TGTGCCAGCTCACCAGGACAGGAGATAGAAGCTTTCTTT.

CDR3 DNA: TGTGCCAGCACGGCTAGTAGGAACACCGGGGAGCTGTTTTTT. This codes for CASTASRNTGELFF. The chain carries TRBV27 and TRBJ2-2; no definite D call. The germline V gene encodes CDR1 MNHEY and CDR2 SMNVEV (reference sequence). The CDR3 extends over 14 amino acids. Trimming took off 7 bases at V and 1 base at J, with 10 bases between the two ends.

This clone was observed a handful of times. The chain carries TRBV14 and TRBJ1-1, with D possibly matching TRBD1 (5 bases). Per germline, CDR1 SGHDN and CDR2 FVKESK. There are 13 residues in the CDR3. The V end lost 1 base, the J end lost 8 bases, and 11 bases lay between the germline ends. This CDR3 reads CASSQVQGSEAFF. The DNA for the CDR3 is TGTGCCAGCAGCCAAGTCCAGGGTAGCGAAGCTTTCTTT.

Here the CDR3 DNA reads TGTGCCAGCAGGCTACAGGAGCGGGCCCTCTACGAGCAGTACTTC. Its translation is CASRLQERALYEQYF. This chain connects TRBV28 to TRBJ2-7; maybe TRBD2 (6 bases). Trimming stripped 6 bases from V and 3 bases from J, with 18 bases between. The CDR3 contains 15 residues. Germline V gene lookup returns CDR1 MDHEN and CDR2 SYDVKM. Drawing the rest from reference TRBV28 and TRBJ2-7, the complete variable domain is DVKVTQSSRYLVKRTGEKVFLECVQDMDHENMFWYRQDPGLGLRLIYFSYDVKMKEKGDIPEGYSVSREKKERFSLILESASTNQTSMYLCASRLQERALYEQYFGPGTRLTVT.

This clone was recorded a few times. The rearrangement joins TRBV15 to TRBJ2-6; 9 bases align to TRBD1. CDR1 is LNHNV, CDR2 YYDKDF, per germline (reference sequence). The CDR3 contains 16 residues. J gave up 2 bases and V 1 base, and 0 bases lay outside the gene matches. The CDR3 DNA reads TGTGCCACCAGCAGAGGGACAGGGGCTGGGGCCAACGTCCTGACTTTC. Residues: CATSRGTGAGANVLTF.

The J gene is TRBJ2-4, the V gene TRBV6-1; D possibly corresponds to TRBD1 (6 bases). The CDR3 consists of 15 residues. Per germline, CDR1 MNHNS and CDR2 SASEGT. Trimming left V 3 bases short and J 0 bases short, with 9 bases between. The CDR3 loop reads CASSDQGIAKNIQYF. Written as DNA, the CDR3 is TGTGCCAGCAGTGATCAGGGGATAGCCAAAAACATTCAGTACTTC.

The rearrangement uses TRBV11-1 and TRBJ2-3; 10 nucleotides align to TRBD2. The CDR3 has 15 residues. V was clipped by 3 bases and J by 4 bases; unmatched bases: 4. Looked up from germline, CDR1 is SGHAT and CDR2 is FQDESV (reference sequence). The CDR3 here is CASSLRLAGADTQYF. Here the CDR3 DNA reads TGTGCCAGCAGCTTGCGGCTAGCGGGAGCAGATACGCAGTATTTT.

This sequence joins TRBV27 and TRBJ1-1, with 10 bases fitting TRBD1. The CDR3 runs 15 residues. The germline gives CDR1 MNHEY, CDR2 SMNVEV (reference sequence). The junction had 11 bases not matched to a gene; V was cut back by 2 bases and J by 11 bases. The CDR3 spells CASSLQGDRGREAFF. The CDR3 DNA follows: TGTGCCAGCAGTTTACAGGGAGACAGGGGGCGGGAGGCTTTCTTT.

The chain joins TRBV2 to TRBJ1-5, with D perhaps TRBD1 (5 bases). CDR3 length: 18 amino acids. Trimming cost V 6 bases and J 5 bases, with 26 bases left between them. Per the germline V gene, CDR1 is SNHLY and CDR2 is FYNNEI. The CDR3: CASSVPGTQVGPDQPQHF. The CDR3 nucleotides are TGTGCCAGCAGCGTTCCCGGGACTCAAGTCGGGCCTGATCAGCCCCAGCATTTT.

The genes are TRBV5-4 and TRBJ1-2, with D uncertain. Germline assignment: CDR1 SGHNT and CDR2 YYREEE (reference sequence). This CDR3 region has 12 residues. The germline V and J ends were trimmed by 0 bases and 4 bases, with 4 bases remaining between them. CDR3 DNA sequence: TGTGCCAGCAGCTTGGCCAGCTATGGCTACACCTTC. Encoded protein: CASSLASYGYTF.

This clone appeared a few times. The chain joins TRBV5-1 to TRBJ2-7; the match to TRBD2 covers 7 bases. V trimming: 4 bases; J trimming: 4 bases; junction bases outside the gene matches: 8. This CDR3 has 14 amino acids. From germline, CDR1 is SGHRS and CDR2 YFSETQ. The CDR3 bases are TGCGCCAGCAGCCCGGGGGGTGGTGTGTACGAGCAGTACTTC. This codes for CASSPGGGVYEQYF. The full variable domain, completed using reference TRBV5-1 and TRBJ2-7, is KAGVTQTPRYLIKTRGQQVTLSCSPISGHRSVSWYQQTPGQGLQFLFEYFSETQRNKGNFPGRFSGRQFSNSRSEMNVSTLELGDSALYLCASSPGGGVYEQYFGPGTRLTVT.

This clone was detected only a few times. The chain is built from TRBV27 and TRBJ2-7, with TRBD2 identical over 10 bases. V was pared by 1 base and J by 4 bases, with 4 bases of the junction left unmatched. Germline-derived CDR1 and CDR2 are MNHEY and SMNVEV (reference sequence). This CDR3 is 15 amino acids long. The CDR3 nucleotides are TGTGCCAGCAGTTTATGGGCTAGCGGGGGTTACGAGCAGTACTTC. As protein: CASSLWASGGYEQYF.

The V gene is TRBV28, the J gene TRBJ1-1, with 9 bases aligning to TRBD1. In germline, CDR1 is MDHEN, CDR2 SYDVKM. This CDR3 has 16 residues. Trimming cost V 3 bases and J 1 base; bases outside gene matches: 6. In DNA form, the CDR3 reads TGTGCCAGCAGTTTGGACAGGGGCCGGAGGAACACTGAAGCTTTCTTT. Its translation: CASSLDRGRRNTEAFF.

The genes are TRBV5-5 and TRBJ1-2, with a tentative D call TRBD1 (5 bases). Germline CDR1 reads SGHKS; CDR2 reads YYEKEE (reference sequence). V lost 3 bases and J lost 6, with 18 bases in between. The CDR3 has 15 residues. The CDR3 spells CASSSRDLGGDGYTF. The CDR3 DNA reads TGTGCCAGCAGCTCCCGAGACCTCGGAGGGGATGGCTACACCTTC.

This sequence joins TRBV6-5 and TRBJ1-1, with 9 bases fitting TRBD1. The CDR3 is made up of 12 amino acids. After removal of 6 bases from V and 10 bases from J, the junction contained 6 bases not matched to a gene. Germline assignment: CDR1 MNHEY and CDR2 SVGAGI. The CDR3 DNA reads as TGTGCCAGCAGCCGGAACAGGGGGCCAGCTTTCTTT. Translated, it gives CASSRNRGPAFF.

The chain is built from TRBV4-1 and TRBJ1-4; perhaps TRBD1 as D (5 bases). The CDR3 is 15 amino acids. V was cut by 4 bases and J by 8 bases, with 17 bases left in between. CDR1 MGHRA and CDR2 YSYEKL come from the germline V gene. The CDR3 spells CASSPDWGGREKLFF. The CDR3, as DNA: TGCGCCAGCAGCCCGGATTGGGGGGGACGCGAAAAACTGTTTTTT.

This sequence joins TRBV28 and TRBJ1-2; D might be TRBD1 (6 bases). The CDR3 is 13 amino acids. Trimming left V 6 bases short and J 4 bases short, with 12 bases between. Per the germline V gene, CDR1 is MDHEN and CDR2 is SYDVKM. Here the CDR3 reads CASRIQGAYGYTF. Written as DNA, the CDR3 is TGTGCCAGCAGGATACAGGGCGCCTATGGCTACACCTTC.

This sequence joins TRBV7-8 and TRBJ1-4, with TRBD1 matching over 8 bases. From germline, CDR1 is SGHVS and CDR2 FQNEAQ. CDR3 length: 15 residues. V shed 4 bases, J shed 0 bases, and the junction held 1 base outside the gene matches. CDR3 in amino acids: CASSWGQATNEKLFF. As DNA, the CDR3 is TGTGCCAGCAGCTGGGGACAGGCAACTAATGAAAAACTGTTTTTT.